The 20 T cell receptor beta chains listed next were all sequenced from one sample in a study of T cells after somatic rescue of genetic block. Some clones are missing from TCRdb's copy, which holds only in-frame ones; the method was immunoSEQ multiplex PCR. This sample carries tens of thousands of clones, under 95% of them seen once, and the ten largest clones take around 3%. Sequencing was carried out using peripheral blood mononuclear cells (PBMCs). Receptors originate from a man aged 35 to 55.

In its sample, this clone was seen once. This chain links TRBV2 with TRBJ2-5; 10 positions match TRBD2. Germline CDR1 and CDR2: SNHLY and FYNNEI. Trimming at V came to 6 bases and at J to 4 bases, leaving 5 bases not matched to a gene. The CDR3 runs to 14 residues. CDR3: CASSIEREGETQYF. For the CDR3, the DNA is TGTGCCAGCAGCATAGAGCGGGAGGGAGAGACCCAGTACTTC.

This chain joins TRBV5-1 and TRBJ2-1; TRBD1 or TRBD2 may be the D gene (5 bases each). The V end was cut by 4 bases, the J end by 0 bases, with 14 bases between. This CDR3 has 16 amino acids. Germline V lookup: CDR1 SGHRS, CDR2 YFSETQ. For the CDR3, the DNA is TGCGCCAGCAGCCCCCCCGGGGCGAGCTCCTACAATGAGCAGTTCTTC. Protein product: CASSPPGASSYNEQFF.

The chain combines TRBV9 with TRBJ2-5, with D possibly being TRBD2 (5 bases). Germline lookup yields CDR1 SGDLS and CDR2 YYNGEE. V gave up 3 bases and J gave up 1 base, with 13 bases separating them. CDR3 size: 15 residues. CDR3: CASSGSEAPQETQYF. The CDR3 DNA sequence: TGTGCCAGCAGCGGGTCGGAGGCCCCCCAAGAGACCCAGTACTTC.

This clone showed up just once. The chain has TRBV2 and TRBJ1-2; D gene uncertain. Germline V gives CDR1 SNHLY, CDR2 FYNNEI. The V end was cut by 4 bases, the J end by 2 bases, with 8 bases between. CDR3 length: 13 residues. CDR3 loop: CASSGHGNYGYTF. CDR3 DNA: TGTGCCAGCAGTGGGCACGGGAACTATGGCTACACCTTC.

The gene calls are TRBV10-3 and TRBJ2-7, with a possible D match to TRBD2 (5 bases). V lost 8 bases and J 5 bases, leaving 19 bases between the germline ends. The CDR3 is 14 amino acids. Germline V gene lookup returns CDR1 ENHRY and CDR2 SYGVKD. CDR3 bases: TGTGCCATCGCGGGCTCCGAGGGCCCCCACGAGCAGTACTTC. Translating gives CAIAGSEGPHEQYF.

In this sample, this clone turned up once. The rearrangement uses TRBV5-1 and TRBJ2-7; D unresolved. The CDR3 spans 12 residues. Per the germline V gene, CDR1 is SGHRS and CDR2 is YFSETQ. Trimming removed 1 base at V and 5 bases at J, with 7 bases between. CDR3 amino acids: CASSLSAHEQYF. CDR3 in DNA: TGCGCCAGCAGCTTGTCGGCCCACGAGCAGTACTTC.

This sequence joins TRBV2 and TRBJ1-5, with D tentatively TRBD1 (5 bases). Germline assignment: CDR1 SNHLY and CDR2 FYNNEI. The CDR3 spans 15 residues. V was pared by 6 bases and J by 5 bases, with 17 bases between. In DNA form, the CDR3 reads TGTGCCAGCAGCCAACCGGGACGGTGGGATCAGCCCCAGCATTTT. Its translation is CASSQPGRWDQPQHF.

The chain recombines TRBV7-6 with TRBJ1-6; maybe TRBD1 (5 bases). The CDR3 has 15 amino acids. Trimming cost V 1 base and J 10 bases, with 14 bases left between them. The germline V gene encodes CDR1 SGHVS and CDR2 FNYEAQ. CDR3 coding DNA: TGTGCCAGCAGCTTAGATGCCGGAGGGGCATCACCCCTCCACTTT. Amino acids: CASSLDAGGASPLHF.

The rearrangement uses TRBV7-2 and TRBJ2-2; tentative D call: TRBD1 (6 bases). The germline V gene encodes CDR1 SGHTA and CDR2 FQGNSA. The length of the CDR3 is 17 residues. The V gene lost 1 base and the J gene lost 0 bases, with 12 bases spanning the gap. CDR3 bases: TGTGCCAGCAGCTTAGGAGGGGGTTACCCGAACACCGGGGAGCTGTTTTTT. Translation: CASSLGGGYPNTGELFF.

The chain combines TRBV20-1 with TRBJ2-5; no definite D call. Germline V gene sequence: CDR1 DFQATT, CDR2 SNEGSKA (reference sequence). CDR3 length: 11 residues. Trimming took off 2 bases at V and 5 bases at J, with 6 bases between the two ends. The CDR3 coding sequence is TGCAGTGCTAGACGTATCGAGACCCAGTACTTC. This translates into CSARRIETQYF.

The chain links TRBV5-1 to TRBJ2-5; TRBD1 matches 8 bases. Per germline, CDR1 SGHRS and CDR2 YFSETQ. Trimming at V came to 0 bases and at J to 5 bases, leaving 9 bases not matched to a gene. CDR3 length: 16 amino acids. The CDR3 DNA reads as TGCGCCAGCAGCTTGGCGGGACAGGCATTAGGGGAGACCCAGTACTTC. Amino acids: CASSLAGQALGETQYF.

The V and J genes are TRBV7-8 and TRBJ1-5; a weak D match, TRBD1 (5 bases). From germline, CDR1 is SGHVS and CDR2 FQNEAQ. V lost 5 bases, J lost 2 bases, and 13 bases lay in between. The CDR3 consists of 15 residues. The CDR3 sequence is CASSPSRGGNQPQHF. CDR3 DNA sequence: TGTGCCAGCAGCCCTAGTAGGGGTGGCAATCAGCCCCAGCATTTT. Variable domain in full (rest from reference TRBV7-8 and TRBJ1-5): GAGVSQSPRYKVAKRGQDVALRCDPISGHVSLFWYQQALGQGPEFLTYFQNEAQLDKSGLPSDRFFAERPEGSVSTLKIQRTQQEDSAVYLCASSPSRGGNQPQHFGDGTRLSIL.

The V gene is TRBV27, the J gene TRBJ1-2; weak D call: TRBD1 (5 bases). Germline loops: CDR1 MNHEY, CDR2 SMNVEV (reference sequence). The V gene lost 3 bases and the J gene lost 4 bases, with 9 bases spanning the gap. The length of the CDR3 is 13 residues. The CDR3 reads CASSFRGGYGYTF. CDR3 bases: TGTGCCAGCAGTTTTAGGGGCGGCTATGGCTACACCTTC.

The chain combines TRBV18 with TRBJ2-1; TRBD2 matches at 7 bases. The CDR3 is 17 amino acids. Germline trimming cut 4 bases from V and 5 bases from J; bases unmatched to any gene: 14. Germline CDR1 reads KGHSH; CDR2 reads LQKENI. In DNA, the CDR3 is TGTGCCAGCTCACGTACTTATACTAGCGTGGGAAACAATGAGCAGTTCTTC. Amino acid sequence: CASSRTYTSVGNNEQFF.

V usage is TRBV9 and J usage is TRBJ2-1; no clear D gene. The CDR3 totals 16 residues. Germline-derived CDR1 and CDR2 are SGDLS and YYNGEE. Between the trimmed V and J ends, which lost 0 bases and 0 bases, there was a span of 10 bases. The CDR3 spells CASSVGGASSYNEQFF. CDR3 in DNA: TGTGCCAGCAGCGTAGGAGGCGCCAGCTCCTACAATGAGCAGTTCTTC.

V gene TRBV7-9 combines with J gene TRBJ2-7; TRBD1 might be the D (5 bases). Looked up from germline, CDR1 is SEHNR and CDR2 is FQNEAQ (reference sequence). V lost 3 bases and J lost 2, with 11 bases in between. The CDR3 runs 14 residues. Here the CDR3 DNA reads TGTGCCAGCAGCTTCCTAGGGGAAGCCTACGAGCAGTACTTC. Protein product: CASSFLGEAYEQYF. The full variable domain, rest sourced from reference TRBV7-9 and TRBJ2-7, is DTGVSQNPRHKITKRGQNVTFRCDPISEHNRLYWYRQTLGQGPEFLTYFQNEAQLEKSRLLSDRFSAERPKGSFSTLEIQRTEQGDSAMYLCASSFLGEAYEQYFGPGTRLTVT.

The chain is built from TRBV29-1 and TRBJ1-2, with TRBD1 matching 7 bases. The CDR3 runs 12 residues. The V gene end was trimmed by 7 bases and the J gene end by 4 bases; junction bases not matched to a gene: 6. Germline CDR1 SQVTM, CDR2 ANQGSEA. The CDR3 DNA reads as TGCAGCGCCGGAGGGGGCAGCTATGGCTACACCTTC. It yields the protein CSAGGGSYGYTF. The full variable domain, in which reference TRBV29-1 and TRBJ1-2 provide the parts outside the CDR3, is SAVISQKPSRDICQRGTSLTIQCQVDSQVTMMFWYRQQPGQSLTLIATANQGSEATYESGFVIDKFPISRPNLTFSTLTVSNMSPEDSSIYLCSAGGGSYGYTFGSGTRLTVV.

The V call is TRBV2, the J call TRBJ2-3; possibly TRBD1 for D (6 bases). The germline V gene encodes CDR1 SNHLY and CDR2 FYNNEI. V dropped 8 bases and J dropped 8 bases, with 26 bases sitting between them. The CDR3 consists of 16 residues. CDR3 nucleotide sequence: TGTGCCAGCGTCCCCCCAGGACAGCTCACAGATGGTACGCAGTATTTT. This sequence encodes CASVPPGQLTDGTQYF.

CDR3 nucleotide sequence: TGTGCCAGCAGCTTAGTTCCCCCCTACGAGCAGTACTTC. This gives the protein CASSLVPPYEQYF. This rearrangement joins TRBV11-2 to TRBJ2-7; D is uncertain. The V end lost 1 base, the J end lost 2 bases, and 6 bases lay between the germline ends. The CDR3 covers 13 residues. Germline V CDR1 and CDR2: SGHAT, FQNNGV.

The V call is TRBV5-1, the J call TRBJ1-2; D is possibly TRBD1 (5 bases). The CDR3 extends over 14 amino acids. V was shortened by 0 bases and J by 8 bases, with 14 bases between the two germline ends. Germline V CDR1 and CDR2: SGHRS, YFSETQ. Written as DNA, the CDR3 is TGCGCCAGCAGCTTGGATGGGGCGAAGGAGGGCTACACCTTC. Amino acid sequence: CASSLDGAKEGYTF.